This TCR beta chain was identified during a study of blood T cell repertoires in COVID-19 (dated by TCRdb to the early 2020s). Regarding the complete study: The collaborator samples originated in the United States, Italy and Spain and spanned the acute and convalescent phases of COVID-19. The prospective study material was composed of cDNA or gDNA derived from T cells, B-cell-depleted T cells, or PBMCs. Subjects who had been exposed to COVID-19, were actively infected with it, or had recovered from it provided the deeply sampled blood TCRbeta repertoires that made up the dataset. The repertoires were made available in a free public database intended to serve as a resource for research on the immune response to SARS-CoV-2. Samples came from the ongoing ImmuneRACE study (first 160 participants) plus 1,254 subjects from 6 global collaborators. A de-identified subject ID, COVID-19 status, age in years and sex were almost always included in the sample metadata. HLA class I and class II types, where available, came from metadata supplied by the sample provider rather than from assay-based typing. Broader findings and caveats from the paper: The quantity of clinical and demographic metadata differed by source and by participant and was supplied without curation.

Reading the germline V gene gives CDR1 MNHEY and CDR2 SVGAGI. Its CDR3 holds 15 amino acids, cysteine through phenylalanine. This entry keeps only the CDR3 DNA: 45 bases, framed from base 1. Trimming costs V 7 bases and J 0 bases, and their ends lie 13 bases apart. Remarks on this clone: This receptor's antigen is unknown. One base away there is no much larger clone; base qualities are not given.

The collaborating institutions used their own protocols to collect whole blood in K2EDTA tubes. For TCRbeta analysis, collaborators shipped samples as frozen whole blood, isolated PBMCs, or DNA extracted from either of those sample types. TCRbeta CDR3 regions were amplified from genomic DNA by means of the immunoSEQ Assay, a bias-controlled multiplex PCR. Regarding the original processing steps: The number of nucleated cells in each sample was estimated from the amplification of reference gene primers within the assay. Sequence reads were collapsed and filtered to measure the absolute abundance of every unique TCRbeta CDR3 rearrangement. For each sample, productive Simpson clonality was calculated as the square root of Simpson's diversity index over productive rearrangements. What TCRdb holds here is the immuneACCESS table cut down to in-frame rearrangements. Part of the clones is not present; checked against another copy, under half of the missing clones reflect an unresolved V gene, and the others are unexplained. V and J calls and clone size are copied from that table; D and trimming were computed from the DNA. The sample table holds 120,000 or so clones, of which 87% were seen once. About 3.6% of the sample is taken by the ten largest.

Input material: peripheral blood. This receptor was obtained from a woman aged 55-69 years with acute or convalescent COVID-19. The rearranged chain carries TRBV6-5 and TRBJ1-5; the D gene is possibly TRBD1, with 6 bases matching. The nucleotides read TGTGCCAGCATAGGGCAGGGGTATAGCAATCAGCCCCAGCATTTT. It translates as CASIGQGYSNQPQHF.